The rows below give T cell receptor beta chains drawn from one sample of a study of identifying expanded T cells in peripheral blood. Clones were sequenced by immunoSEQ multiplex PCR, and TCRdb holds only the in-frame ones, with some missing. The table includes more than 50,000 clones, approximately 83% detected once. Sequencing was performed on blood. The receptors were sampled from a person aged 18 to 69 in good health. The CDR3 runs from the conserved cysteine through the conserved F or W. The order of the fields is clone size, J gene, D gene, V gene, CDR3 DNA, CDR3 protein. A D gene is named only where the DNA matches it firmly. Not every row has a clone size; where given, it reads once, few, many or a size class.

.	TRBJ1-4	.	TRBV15	TGTGCCACCGGCTATCTCGGAATGACCGAAAAACTGTTTTTT	CATGYLGMTEKLFF
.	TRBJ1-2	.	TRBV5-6	TGTGCCAGCAGCTTGGTTTCGAGCGGAAACTATGGCTACACCTTC	CASSLVSSGNYGYTF
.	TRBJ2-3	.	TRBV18	TGTGCCAGCTCACCACAGAGTAGCACAGATACGCAGTATTTT	CASSPQSSTDTQYF
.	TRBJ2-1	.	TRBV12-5	TGTGCTAGTGGCCTAGGGCTAGCCTCCTACAATGAGCAGTTCTTC	CASGLGLASYNEQFF
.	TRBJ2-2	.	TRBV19	TGTGCCAGTAGTATCGGTCTAGGGGCTAGGAACACCGGGGAGCTGTTTTTT	CASSIGLGARNTGELFF
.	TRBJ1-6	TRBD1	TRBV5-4	TGTGCCAGCAGCTGGGGACAGGGAAATAATTCACCCCTCCACTTT	CASSWGQGNNSPLHF
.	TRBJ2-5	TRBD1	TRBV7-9	TGTGCCAGCAGCAGAAGGGACAGGGGCAACCAAGAGACCCAGTACTTC	CASSRRDRGNQETQYF
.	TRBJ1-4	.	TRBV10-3	TGTGCCATCAGGTCTCAACATAATGAAAAACTGTTTTTT	CAIRSQHNEKLFF
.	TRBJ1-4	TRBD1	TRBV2	TGTGCCAGCAGTGTCCGGACCGGGACAGGGGCTGAAAAACTGTTTTTT	CASSVRTGTGAEKLFF
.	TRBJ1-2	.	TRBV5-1	TGCGCCAGCAGCTTGGTGACAGCCGGTTATGGCTACACCTTC	CASSLVTAGYGYTF
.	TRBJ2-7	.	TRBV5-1	TGCGCCAGCAGCTTGTGGAGTAGGAACGAGCAGTACTTC	CASSLWSRNEQYF
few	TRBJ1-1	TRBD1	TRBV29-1	TGCAGCGTTCAGAATCCTGGACAGGGCAACACTGAAGCTTTCTTT	CSVQNPGQGNTEAFF
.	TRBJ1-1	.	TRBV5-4	TGTGCCAGCAGCTTGGGAGGGGAGGGGGGCACTGAAGCTTTCTTT	CASSLGGEGGTEAFF
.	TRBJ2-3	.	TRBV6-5	TGTGCCAGCACCCGGGACTCCACTAGCACAGATACGCAGTATTTT	CASTRDSTSTDTQYF
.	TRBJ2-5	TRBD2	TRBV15	TGTGCCACCAGCAATAGCGGGCGGGAGACCCAGTACTTC	CATSNSGRETQYF
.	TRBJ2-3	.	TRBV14	TGTGCCAGCAGCCAAGATGGATATGCGCAGTATTTT	CASSQDGYAQYF
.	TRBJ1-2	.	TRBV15	TGTGCCACCAGCAGAGAACGGTATGGCTACACCTTC	CATSRERYGYTF
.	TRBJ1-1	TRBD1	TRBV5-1	TGCGCCAGCAGCTTGGCTGGACAGGGGATCGGAGGGGGCACTGAAGCTTTCTTT	CASSLAGQGIGGGTEAFF
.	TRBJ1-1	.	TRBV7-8	TGTGCCAGCAGCTTACCAGAGCGGGTGGCTGAAGCTTTCTTT	CASSLPERVAEAFF
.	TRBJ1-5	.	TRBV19	TGTGCCACCGGGGATAGCAATCAGCCCCAGCATTTT	CATGDSNQPQHF
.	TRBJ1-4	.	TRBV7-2	TGTGCCAGCAGCCCGCGGACGGCTGAAAAACTGTTTTTT	CASSPRTAEKLFF
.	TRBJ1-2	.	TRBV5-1	TGCGCCAGCCCCTACCGTACAGGGGGCTACACCTTC	CASPYRTGGYTF
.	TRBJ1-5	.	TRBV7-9	TGTGCCAGCAGCTTCGACGGAGGGTTCAATCAGCCCCAGCATTTT	CASSFDGGFNQPQHF
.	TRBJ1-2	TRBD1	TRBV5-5	TGTGCCAGCAGCCCCACAGGGGATGGGTATGGCTACACCTTC	CASSPTGDGYGYTF
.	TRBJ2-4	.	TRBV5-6	TGTGCCAGCAGCTTGAAAAGGCCCTCGGGCAAAAACATTCAGTACTTC	CASSLKRPSGKNIQYF
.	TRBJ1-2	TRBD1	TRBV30	TGTGCCGGCATGGAGACCAGGGGGGTCTATGGCTACACCTTC	CAGMETRGVYGYTF
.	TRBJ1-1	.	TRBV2	TGTGCCAGCAGTCCCTACCGGACATCTAACACTGAAGCTTTCTTT	CASSPYRTSNTEAFF
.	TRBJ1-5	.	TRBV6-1	TGTGCCAGTCAGAGATCTGGCAATCAGCCCCAGCATTTT	CASQRSGNQPQHF
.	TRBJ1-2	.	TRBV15	TGTGCCACCAGCAGAGCCGGATTCGGGGGGGACTATGGCTACACCTTC	CATSRAGFGGDYGYTF
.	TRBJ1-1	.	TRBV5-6	TGTGCCAGCAGCCCAGGACGTTGGAACACTGAAGCTTTCTTT	CASSPGRWNTEAFF
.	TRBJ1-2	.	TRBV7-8	TGTGCCAGCAGCTTAGGTGGCGAGGGGAATGGCTACACCTTC	CASSLGGEGNGYTF
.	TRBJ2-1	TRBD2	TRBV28	TGTGCCAGCAGTTTGGCTAGCGGGGAGTTGGGTGAGCAGTTCTTC	CASSLASGELGEQFF
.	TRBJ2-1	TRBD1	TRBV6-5	TGTGCCAGCAGCCTAAAGACAGGGGGCAGCGATGAGCAGTTCTTC	CASSLKTGGSDEQFF
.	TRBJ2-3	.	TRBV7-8	TGTGCCAGCAAGCTCGGGTCTTTGGCAGATACGCAGTATTTT	CASKLGSLADTQYF
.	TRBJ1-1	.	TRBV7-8	TGTGCCAGCAGCTTAGCCCAGGGTGGGGTCACTGAAGCTTTCTTT	CASSLAQGGVTEAFF
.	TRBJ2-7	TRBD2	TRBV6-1	TGTGCCAGCAGTGATCTAGCGGGACTCTACGAGCAGTACTTC	CASSDLAGLYEQYF
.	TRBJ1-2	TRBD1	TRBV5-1	TGCGCCAGCAGCTCCCGGGACAGGGGGTCGGGAAACTATGGCTACACCTTC	CASSSRDRGSGNYGYTF
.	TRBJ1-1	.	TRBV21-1	TGTGCCAGCAGCTTCGAGTCGGACAGGGCGAGATGGAACACTGAAGCTTTCTTT	CASSFESDRARWNTEAFF
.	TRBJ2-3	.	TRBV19	TGTGCCAGTAGTATAGTCACGGGTACGCAGTATTTT	CASSIVTGTQYF
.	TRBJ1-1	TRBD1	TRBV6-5	TGTGCCAGCGGCATGGGACAGGGAATACGGACTGAAGCTTTCTTT	CASGMGQGIRTEAFF
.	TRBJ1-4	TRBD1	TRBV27	TGTGCCAGCAGTGAGTACAGGGGTTCTCCTGAAAAACTGTTTTTT	CASSEYRGSPEKLFF
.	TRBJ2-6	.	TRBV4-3	TGCGCCAGCAGCCAAGAGATAGGGATTGGGAGTGGGGCCAACGTCCTGACTTTC	CASSQEIGIGSGANVLTF
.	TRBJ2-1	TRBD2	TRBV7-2	TGTGCCAGCAGCTACTTTAGCGGGCACAATGAGCAGTTCTTC	CASSYFSGHNEQFF
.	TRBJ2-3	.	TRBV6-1	TGTGCCAGCAGTTTGGCGCAGACAGATACGCAGTATTTT	CASSLAQTDTQYF
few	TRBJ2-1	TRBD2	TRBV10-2	TGCGCCAGCAGTAGCGGGAGAATAGGTGAGCAGTTCTTC	CASSSGRIGEQFF
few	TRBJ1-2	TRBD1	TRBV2	TGTGCCAGCAGTGACTCATCCCCGAGACAGGGTTTTTTTAACTATGGCTACACCTTC	CASSDSSPRQGFFNYGYTF
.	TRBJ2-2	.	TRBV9	TGTGCCAGCAGCCAAGGAGGGGCCGGGGAGCTGTTTTTT	CASSQGGAGELFF
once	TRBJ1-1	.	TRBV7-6	TGTGCCAGCAGCTTAGGGCAGAACACTGAAGCTTTCTTT	CASSLGQNTEAFF
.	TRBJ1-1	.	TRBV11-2	TGTGCCAGCAGCCCCTCACCCCTGGGGGGAACTTTCTTT	CASSPSPLGGTFF
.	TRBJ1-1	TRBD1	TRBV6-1	TGTGCCAGCAAATTAACAGGGGACACTGAAGCTTTCTTT	CASKLTGDTEAFF
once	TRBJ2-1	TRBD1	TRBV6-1	TGTGCCAGCAGGGGGACAGGGCTGGCTGAGCAGTTCTTC	CASRGTGLAEQFF
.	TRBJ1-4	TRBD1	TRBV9	TGTGCCAGCAGCACCGGACAGGGAGCTAATGAAAAACTGTTTTTT	CASSTGQGANEKLFF
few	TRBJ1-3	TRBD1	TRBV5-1	TGCGCCAGCAGCTTGACAGGGGTCATCTCTGGAAACACCATATATTTT	CASSLTGVISGNTIYF
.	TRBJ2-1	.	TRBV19	TGTGCCAGTAGTATAGAAGGAGGAAGACGGGAGCAGTTCTTC	CASSIEGGRREQFF
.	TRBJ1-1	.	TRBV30	TGTGCCTGGGCAGTAGGGGGTCTGTTGGCTGAAGCTTTCTTT	CAWAVGGLLAEAFF
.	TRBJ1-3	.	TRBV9	TGTGCCAGCAGCGTAGTACCCGGGACACCCGGAAACACCATATATTTT	CASSVVPGTPGNTIYF
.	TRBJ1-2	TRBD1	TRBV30	TGTGCCTGGAGCTACAGGGGAACTGGCTACACCTTC	CAWSYRGTGYTF
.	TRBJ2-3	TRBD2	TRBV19	TGTGCCAGTAGTAAAGTAGCGGGAAACCCTAGCACAGATACGCAGTATTTT	CASSKVAGNPSTDTQYF
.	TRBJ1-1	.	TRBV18	TGTGCCAGCTCACCCGGGAACACTGAAGCTTTCTTT	CASSPGNTEAFF